The entry below describes one TCR beta chain. The record originates from a study of blood T cell repertoires in COVID-19. The CDR3 runs 15 residues. Trimming left V 6 bases short and J 0 bases short, with 13 bases between. Germline V gives CDR1 SGHTA, CDR2 FQGNSA. The protocol was immunoSEQ multiplex PCR, while the TCRdb copy is restricted to in-frame clones and leaves out a portion. The table lists over 150,000 clones, 85% to 90% of them singletons. The source material was peripheral blood. The rearrangement joins TRBV7-2 to TRBJ2-3, with D perhaps TRBD2 (6 bases). The source of this sequence is a man between 35 and 55 years old with active or convalescent COVID-19. The CDR3 loop is CASRPGGVSTDTQYF. The CDR3 nucleotides are TGTGCCAGCAGACCCGGCGGGGTGAGCACAGATACGCAGTATTTT.